The TCR beta chain under discussion was sequenced for a study of blood T cell repertoires in COVID-19. Individuals drawn from around 25 US areas were roughly 18 to 95 years old. CDR3 length: 16 amino acids. Germline CDR1 and CDR2: LNHDA and SQIVND (reference sequence). The junction had 13 bases not matched to a gene; V was cut back by 0 bases and J by 9 bases. In the original processing: Reference gene primer amplification in the assay estimated nucleated cell counts. Assay used: immunoSEQ multiplex PCR; TCRdb lists only in-frame clones, some missing. Clone size and the V and J calls come from that table; the DNA yielded D and trimming. Here the sample spans 400,000 to 500,000 clones, around nine tenths being singletons.

This clonotype originated in a woman aged 40 to 50 who had recovered from COVID-19. V and J are TRBV19 and TRBJ2-7, with 8 positions matching TRBD2. The specimen sequenced was PBMCs or T cells enriched from blood (not recorded which). The CDR3 spells CASSIDLRASGLRQYF. The CDR3 DNA is TGTGCCAGTAGTATAGATCTAAGGGCTAGCGGGTTGAGGCAGTACTTC. The entire variable domain, with the rest obtained from reference TRBV19 and TRBJ2-7, is as follows: DGGITQSPKYLFRKEGQNVTLSCEQNLNHDAMYWYRQDPGQGLRLIYYSQIVNDFQKGDIAEGYSVSREKKESFPLTVTSAQKNPTAFYLCASSIDLRASGLRQYFGPGTRLTVT.